Here is one T cell receptor (beta chain) with its context. No cell sorting was done before RNA was extracted from the tissue. The CDR3 runs 14 residues. Germline values: CDR1 DFQATT, CDR2 SNEGSKA (reference sequence). Three rounds of nested PCR, following a modified ARM-PCR protocol, produced the TCRbeta library. TCRdb reprocessed the multiplex PCR reads with MiXCR, giving one entry per CDR3 protein. Here the sample spans about 76,000 distinct CDR3 sequences, under 70% being singletons. This specimen belongs to a study of tumor and adjacent non-tumor tissue in lung cancer. About the study: The cohort had about twelve adenocarcinoma, a couple of squamous cell and 1 small cell patients.

The chain links TRBV20-1 to TRBJ2-5; 8 bases agree with TRBD2. This TCR derives from a woman in her sixties or seventies with non-small cell lung cancer. The sequencing input was lung tumor tissue. Written as DNA, the CDR3 is TGCATTGTCCCCCGGAGCGGGAGAAGGGATACCCAGTACTTC. Translating gives CIVPRSGRRDTQYF.